The following is a T cell receptor (beta chain) sequence with its context. Enrollees, about 18 to 90 years old, lived in some 24 US areas. Participants had their cohort set by participant-reported clinical history. This entry belongs to a study of blood T cell repertoires in COVID-19. This CDR3 is 17 amino acids long. Trimming took 4 bases from V and 4 from J; bases not matched to a gene: 10. Germline V gene data show CDR1 as KGHSH and CDR2 as LQKENI. Assay used: immunoSEQ multiplex PCR; TCRdb lists only in-frame clones, some missing. The sample shows about 190,000 clones, roughly 82% of them seen only once.

The chain combines TRBV18 with TRBJ1-5; TRBD1 matches at 10 bases. The sequenced sample was PBMCs or T cells enriched from blood (not recorded which). This receptor was identified in a woman aged 25 to 39 who had recovered from COVID-19. CDR3 sequence: CASSLPPGQGSNQPQHF. The CDR3 bases are TGTGCCAGCTCACTGCCTCCGGGACAGGGGTCAAATCAGCCCCAGCATTTT. Based on the CDR3 plus reference TRBV18 and TRBJ1-5, the full variable domain is NAGVMQNPRHLVRRRGQEARLRCSPMKGHSHVYWYRQLPEEGLKFMVYLQKENIIDESGMPKERFSAEFPKEGPSILRIQQVVRGDSAAYFCASSLPPGQGSNQPQHFGDGTRLSIL.